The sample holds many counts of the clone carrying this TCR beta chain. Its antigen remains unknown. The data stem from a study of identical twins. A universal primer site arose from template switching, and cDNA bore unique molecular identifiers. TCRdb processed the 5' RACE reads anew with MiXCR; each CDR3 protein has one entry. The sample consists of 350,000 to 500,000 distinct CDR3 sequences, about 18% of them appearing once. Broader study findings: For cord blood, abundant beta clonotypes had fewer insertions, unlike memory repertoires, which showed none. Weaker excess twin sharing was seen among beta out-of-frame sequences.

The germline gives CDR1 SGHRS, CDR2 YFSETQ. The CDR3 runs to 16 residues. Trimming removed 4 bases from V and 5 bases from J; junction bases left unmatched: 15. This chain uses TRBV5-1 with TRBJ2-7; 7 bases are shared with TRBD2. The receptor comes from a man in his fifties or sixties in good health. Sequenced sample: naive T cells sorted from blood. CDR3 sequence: CASSPRGREIFHEQYF. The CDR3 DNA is TGCGCCAGCAGCCCCCGAGGGCGGGAGATTTTCCACGAGCAGTACTTC.